This is a list of T cell receptor beta chains from one sample in a study of control samples from healthy donors and cancer patients. Only in-frame clones appear in the TCRdb table, and some are missing; sequencing was by immunoSEQ multiplex PCR. Of 95,000 to 100,000 clones in the sample, around 89% were seen once. Source material: blood. The receptors originated from a man aged 25 to 40 in good health. CDR3s include the opening cysteine and the closing phenylalanine or tryptophan. The order of the fields is J gene, V gene, clone size, D gene, CDR3 DNA, CDR3 protein. D genes are given only for firm matches. Clone size, where shown, is once, few, many, or a class for clones that have expanded.

TRBJ2-3 TRBV18 . TRBD2 TGTGCCAGCTCACAGGATAGCGGGGGGGCCTCAGGGGGCCCAGATACGCAGTATTTT CASSQDSGGASGGPDTQYF
TRBJ1-1 TRBV19 . . TGTGCCAGTAGTATGAACGGGGTTTACACTGAAGCTTTCTTT CASSMNGVYTEAFF
TRBJ1-2 TRBV7-2 . . TGTGCCAGCAGCCCGGACGGGAATAACTATGGCTACACCTTC CASSPDGNNYGYTF
TRBJ2-1 TRBV5-1 . . TGCGCCAGCAGCCCCGGGACCACCTACAATGAGCAGTTCTTC CASSPGTTYNEQFF
TRBJ2-1 TRBV5-1 . TRBD2 TGCGCCAGCAGCCTGGAGGGGACTAGACGGTCCAATGAGCAGTTCTTC CASSLEGTRRSNEQFF
TRBJ2-6 TRBV5-1 . . TGCGCCAGCAGCTTGGGGATCTCTGGGGCCAACGTCCTGACTTTC CASSLGISGANVLTF
TRBJ1-2 TRBV18 . TRBD1 TGTGCCAGCTCACCAATCGGACAGGACCTCTATGGCTACACCTTC CASSPIGQDLYGYTF
TRBJ2-7 TRBV30 . . TGTGCCTGGGGCCGGGATCCTACCTACGAGCAGTACTTC CAWGRDPTYEQYF
TRBJ1-1 TRBV27 . . TGTGCCAGCAGTTTTGGGACCATGAACACTGAAGCTTTCTTT CASSFGTMNTEAFF
TRBJ2-3 TRBV4-1 . . TGCGCCAGCAGCCAAGAAGGGGGTCTGGATACGCAGTATTTT CASSQEGGLDTQYF
TRBJ2-7 TRBV5-1 . TRBD1 TGCGCCAGCAGCCAGAGAACGGGACAGGGGGTCCACGAGCAGTACTTC CASSQRTGQGVHEQYF
TRBJ1-4 TRBV4-1 . TRBD1 TGCGCCAGCAGCCTTTTGACAGGGCGGTCCGAAAAACTGTTTTTT CASSLLTGRSEKLFF
TRBJ2-5 TRBV7-8 . . TGTGCCAGCAGCATGAAGTCCGGGGGGCCAGGGACCCAGTACTTC CASSMKSGGPGTQYF
TRBJ2-3 TRBV30 . TRBD2 TGTGCCCAGGGACTAGCGGGGGCTTCAGATACGCAGTATTTT CAQGLAGASDTQYF
TRBJ1-2 TRBV6-5 . TRBD1 TGTGCCAGCAGATTACAGGGGGGGGCCTATGGCTACACCTTC CASRLQGGAYGYTF
TRBJ2-7 TRBV6-5 . . TGTGCCAGCAGTCGGTCCGGTTACGAGCAGTACTTC CASSRSGYEQYF
TRBJ1-1 TRBV4-2 . . TGTGCCAGCAGGCCTCTAATGGGCAGGGTGAACACTGAAGCTTTCTTT CASRPLMGRVNTEAFF
TRBJ2-7 TRBV21-1 . . TGTGCCAGCAGCAAAAAGCACCGGGACGGCTACTACGAGCAGTACTTC CASSKKHRDGYYEQYF
TRBJ2-3 TRBV28 . . TGTGCCAGCAGCCGCGGGACGCCACTGACAGATACGCAGTATTTT CASSRGTPLTDTQYF
TRBJ1-4 TRBV6-5 once . TGTGCCAGCAGTTACGAGGGGGGACTTAATGAAAAACTGTTTTTT CASSYEGGLNEKLFF
TRBJ2-3 TRBV6-5 once . TGTGCCAGCAGTTACGAGAGCACAGATACGCAGTATTTT CASSYESTDTQYF
TRBJ1-3 TRBV7-9 . TRBD1 TGTGCCAGCAGCCCCAGGGGGCCGGCTGGAAACACCATATATTTT CASSPRGPAGNTIYF
TRBJ1-2 TRBV29-1 once TRBD1 TGCAGCGTTGAAGGGCGACCGGGACAGGGCGGCTATGGCTACACCTTC CSVEGRPGQGGYGYTF
TRBJ2-3 TRBV5-1 . . TGCGCCAGCAGCTTGTCTAGCACAGATACGCAGTATTTT CASSLSSTDTQYF
TRBJ1-3 TRBV4-1 . . TGCGCCAGCAGCCGGGGGGGAATGGTTTTGTCTGGAAACACCATATATTTT CASSRGGMVLSGNTIYF
TRBJ2-2 TRBV28 . . TGTGCCAGCTCCGAGGGGTTCGGGGAGCTGTTTTTT CASSEGFGELFF
TRBJ2-3 TRBV20-1 . . TGCAGTGCTGGGGATCTTGTTACGCAGTATTTT CSAGDLVTQYF
TRBJ2-5 TRBV2 once TRBD2 TGTGCCAGCACCGGGTCTAGCGGTAAAGAGACCCAGTACTTC CASTGSSGKETQYF
TRBJ1-3 TRBV30 . . TGTGCCTGGAGTCGAAGGATGTCTGGAAACACCATATATTTT CAWSRRMSGNTIYF
TRBJ2-1 TRBV11-2 . . TGTGCCAGCAGCTTAATTAAGAGCTCCTACAATGAGCAGTTCTTC CASSLIKSSYNEQFF
TRBJ2-2 TRBV11-2 . TRBD1 TGTGCCAGCAGCTCTAACAGGGGGTATGGGGAGCTGTTTTTT CASSSNRGYGELFF
TRBJ1-2 TRBV4-1 . . TGCGCCAGCAGCCAGGGGGTCGGTGCTAACTATGGCTACACCTTC CASSQGVGANYGYTF
TRBJ1-3 TRBV15 . . TGTGCCACCAGCAGAGAAAAGGGGGCTGGAAACACCATATATTTT CATSREKGAGNTIYF
TRBJ2-1 TRBV7-6 . . TGTGCCAGCAGCTTACGGGGGAAATACAATGAGCAGTTCTTC CASSLRGKYNEQFF
TRBJ1-2 TRBV15 . . TGTGCCACCAGCAGAGATCGGGGAAGTGGTTATGGCTACACCTTC CATSRDRGSGYGYTF
TRBJ1-1 TRBV2 once . TGTGCCAGCAGCGGGTTTCGGTCGGCTGAAGCTTTCTTT CASSGFRSAEAFF
TRBJ1-1 TRBV4-3 . . TGCGCCAGCAGCCAAGTCCTCGGGGGCGCGATGGGCACTGAAGCTTTCTTT CASSQVLGGAMGTEAFF
TRBJ1-5 TRBV4-1 . TRBD1 TGCGCCAGCAGCCAGGACAGGGTAGGGAGCAATCAGCCCCAGCATTTT CASSQDRVGSNQPQHF
TRBJ2-1 TRBV18 . TRBD2 TGTGCCAGCTCACAGACTAGCTCGGGGCGTGAGCAGTTCTTC CASSQTSSGREQFF
TRBJ1-1 TRBV6-4 . . TGTGCCAGCAAAGTATTCGTCGGGGGGACTGAAGCTTTCTTT CASKVFVGGTEAFF
TRBJ2-2 TRBV3-1/TRBV3-2 once . TGTGCCAGCAGCCATCTTCTCCGTAACACCGGGGAGCTGTTTTTT CASSHLLRNTGELFF
TRBJ1-1 TRBV2 . . TGTGCCAGCAGTCCAGGGGCGTATGCTGAAGCTTTCTTT CASSPGAYAEAFF
TRBJ1-2 TRBV12-3/TRBV12-4 . . TGTGCCAGCCGACGGGGCGGGGGAGGCGGCTACACCTTC CASRRGGGGGYTF
TRBJ2-2 TRBV12-5 . TRBD2 TGTGCTAGTGGTTTGGCTACCGGGACTAGCGTGACCGGGGAGCTGTTTTTT CASGLATGTSVTGELFF
TRBJ2-7 TRBV30 . . TGTGCCTGGAGTATTAGGGGCTTCTACGAGCAGTACTTC CAWSIRGFYEQYF
TRBJ2-7 TRBV7-9 . . TGTGCCAGCAGCTTCTCCCGCGGAACGGGAAGCTCCTACGAGCAGTACTTC CASSFSRGTGSSYEQYF
TRBJ1-1 TRBV7-6 . . TGTGCCAGCAGCTTAGGAAGGGATTGCACTGAAGCTTTCTTT CASSLGRDCTEAFF
TRBJ1-2 TRBV7-8 . . TGTGCCAGCAGCTTAGAAGCAGGATTTAACTATGGCTACACCTTC CASSLEAGFNYGYTF
TRBJ1-3 TRBV5-4 . . TGTGCCAGCAGCCAAACACGGGATTCTAACACCATATATTTT CASSQTRDSNTIYF
TRBJ1-5 TRBV3-1/TRBV3-2 once . TGTGCCAGCAGCCAAGATAAGCGGAGCGATCAGCCCCAGCATTTT CASSQDKRSDQPQHF